This TCR beta chain was found in a study of shared clonotypes between healthy human individuals. V was cut by 5 bases and J by 4 bases, with 12 bases left in between. Germline-derived CDR1 and CDR2 are SGHAT and FQNNGV. The CDR3 sequence is 14 residues long. Genomic DNA of each subset was evenly split across several immunoSEQ plates. Generated by immunoSEQ multiplex PCR, the TCRdb table keeps only in-frame clones and is missing some. The profile shows about 2 million clones, 85% to 95% of them singletons. This TCR derives from a man aged 18 to 29 in good health. Specimen: naive CD4+ T cells sorted from blood. Regarding subset: CD45RA+ positively selected. V usage is TRBV11-2 and J usage is TRBJ2-1, with a weak D call TRBD2 (5 bases). For the CDR3, the DNA is TGTGCCAGCAGCGAGTGGGGAGAATACAATGAGCAGTTCTTC. Its protein product is CASSEWGEYNEQFF.